This T cell receptor (beta chain) was identified in a study of blood T cell repertoires in COVID-19. Study background: Acute-phase and convalescent COVID-19 samples originated in the United States, Italy and Spain. From T cells, B-cell-depleted T cells, or PBMCs came the material, which was cDNA or gDNA.

Methods used by the authors: By means of reference gene primer amplification, nucleated cell counts were estimated. Sequencing was performed with immunoSEQ multiplex PCR; in TCRdb, only in-frame clones are kept and a portion is missing. The DNA was the basis for D and trimming; V, J and clone size are from that table. The sample gives 55,000 to 75,000 clones, approximately 86% of which show up once; 15% to 20% is in the top ten. Trimming removed 5 bases at V and 4 bases at J, with 13 bases between. CDR3 size: 14 residues. CDR1 is MDHEN, CDR2 SYDVKM, per germline. The sequence derives from an elderly man with active COVID-19. The chain links TRBV28 to TRBJ2-3, with D perhaps matching TRBD2 (5 bases). Sequenced input: peripheral blood. CDR3 residues: CASSRGSIADTQYF. CDR3 in DNA: TGTGCCAGCAGTCGAGGGTCTATCGCAGATACGCAGTATTTT.